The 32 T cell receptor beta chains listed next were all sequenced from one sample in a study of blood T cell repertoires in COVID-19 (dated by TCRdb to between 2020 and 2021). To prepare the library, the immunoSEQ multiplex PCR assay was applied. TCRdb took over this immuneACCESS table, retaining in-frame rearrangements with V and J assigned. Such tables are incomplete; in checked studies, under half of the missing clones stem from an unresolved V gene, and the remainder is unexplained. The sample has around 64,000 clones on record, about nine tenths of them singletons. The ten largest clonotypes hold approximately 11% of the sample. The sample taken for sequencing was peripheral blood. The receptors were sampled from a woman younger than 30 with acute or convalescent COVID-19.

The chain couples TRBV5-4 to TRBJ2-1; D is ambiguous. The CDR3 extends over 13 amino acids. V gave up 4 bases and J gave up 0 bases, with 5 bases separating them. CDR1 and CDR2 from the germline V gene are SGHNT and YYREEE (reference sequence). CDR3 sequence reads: CASSPGSYNEQFF. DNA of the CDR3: TGTGCCAGCAGCCCCGGCTCCTACAATGAGCAGTTCTTC.

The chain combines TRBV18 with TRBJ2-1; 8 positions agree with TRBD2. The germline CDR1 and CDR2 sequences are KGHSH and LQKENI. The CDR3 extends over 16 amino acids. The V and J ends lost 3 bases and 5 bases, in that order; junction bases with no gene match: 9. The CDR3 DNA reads TGTGCCAGCTCACCGGCGGGACTAGATTTCGACAATGAGCAGTTCTTC. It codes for CASSPAGLDFDNEQFF.

The CDR3 spells CAGGDAGGFVDTQYF. The CDR3 DNA sequence: TGTGCCGGCGGCGATGCGGGGGGGTTCGTAGATACGCAGTATTTT. The rearrangement uses TRBV6-5 and TRBJ2-3, with 9 nucleotides matching TRBD2. The CDR3 spans 15 residues. The trim removed 11 bases at V and 5 bases at J, leaving 14 bases unmatched. Germline V lookup: CDR1 MNHEY, CDR2 SVGAGI.

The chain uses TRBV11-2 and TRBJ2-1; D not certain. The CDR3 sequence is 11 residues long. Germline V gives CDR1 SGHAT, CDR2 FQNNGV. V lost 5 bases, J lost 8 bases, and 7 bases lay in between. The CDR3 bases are TGTGCCAGCAGCCCCTCGGATGAGCAGTTCTTC. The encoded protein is CASSPSDEQFF.

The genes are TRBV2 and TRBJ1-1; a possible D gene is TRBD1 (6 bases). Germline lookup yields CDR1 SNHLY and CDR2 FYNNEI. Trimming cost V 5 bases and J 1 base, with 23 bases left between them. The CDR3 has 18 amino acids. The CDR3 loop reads CASSNPRGGPTRNTEAFF. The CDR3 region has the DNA TGTGCCAGCAGTAACCCCCGGGGGGGCCCGACCCGGAACACTGAAGCTTTCTTT.

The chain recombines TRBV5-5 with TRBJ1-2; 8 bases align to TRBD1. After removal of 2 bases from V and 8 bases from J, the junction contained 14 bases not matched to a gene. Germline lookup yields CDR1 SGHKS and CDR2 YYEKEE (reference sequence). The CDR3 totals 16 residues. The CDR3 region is CASSLRYSTGEEGYTF. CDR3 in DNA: TGTGCCAGCAGCTTACGATATTCGACAGGGGAAGAGGGCTACACCTTC.

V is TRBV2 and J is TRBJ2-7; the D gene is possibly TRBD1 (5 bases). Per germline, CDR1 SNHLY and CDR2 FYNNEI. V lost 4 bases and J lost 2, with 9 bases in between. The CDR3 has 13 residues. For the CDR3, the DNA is TGTGCCAGCAGTGGCGACAGCGCCTACGAGCAGTACTTC. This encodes CASSGDSAYEQYF.

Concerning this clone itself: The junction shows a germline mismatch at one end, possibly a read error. In DNA form, the CDR3 reads TGTGCCAGCAGTACTAACTGTGGCTACACCTTC. Encoded protein: CASSTNCGYTF. V is TRBV6-5 and J is TRBJ1-2; no clear D. The CDR3 runs 11 residues. Germline CDR1 and CDR2: MNHEY and SVGAGI.

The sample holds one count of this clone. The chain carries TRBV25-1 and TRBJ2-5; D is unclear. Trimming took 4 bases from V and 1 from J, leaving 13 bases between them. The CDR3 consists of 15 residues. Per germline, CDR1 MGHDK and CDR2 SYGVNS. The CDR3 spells CASSAFSEFQETQYF. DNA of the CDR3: TGTGCCAGCAGTGCATTCTCGGAGTTCCAAGAGACCCAGTACTTC. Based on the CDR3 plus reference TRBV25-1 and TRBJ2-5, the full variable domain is EADIYQTPRYLVIGTGKKITLECSQTMGHDKMYWYQQDPGMELHLIHYSYGVNSTEKGDLSSESTVSRIRTEHFPLTLESARPSHTSQYLCASSAFSEFQETQYFGPGTRLLVL.

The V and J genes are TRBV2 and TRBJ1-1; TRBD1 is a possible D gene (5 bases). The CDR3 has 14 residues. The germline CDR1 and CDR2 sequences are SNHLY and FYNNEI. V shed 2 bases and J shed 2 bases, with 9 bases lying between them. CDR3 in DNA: TGTGCCAGCAGTGAAAGGGACTACAACACTGAAGCTTTCTTT. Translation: CASSERDYNTEAFF.

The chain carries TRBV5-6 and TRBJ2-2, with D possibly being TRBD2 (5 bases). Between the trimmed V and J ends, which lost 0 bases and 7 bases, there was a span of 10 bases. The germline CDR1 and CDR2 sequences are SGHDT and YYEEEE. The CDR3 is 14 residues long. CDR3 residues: CASSLASGSGELFF. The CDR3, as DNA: TGTGCCAGCAGCTTGGCCTCGGGGAGCGGGGAGCTGTTTTTT. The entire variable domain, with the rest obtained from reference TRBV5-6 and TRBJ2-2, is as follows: DAGVTQSPTHLIKTRGQQVTLRCSPKSGHDTVSWYQQALGQGPQFIFQYYEEEERQRGNFPDRFSGHQFPNYSSELNVNALLLGDSALYLCASSLASGSGELFFGEGSRLTVL.

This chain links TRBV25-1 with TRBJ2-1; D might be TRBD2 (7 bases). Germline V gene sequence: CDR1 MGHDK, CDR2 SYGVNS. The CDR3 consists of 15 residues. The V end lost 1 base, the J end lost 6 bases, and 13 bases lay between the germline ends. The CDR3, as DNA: TGTGCCAGCAGTGAATTGACTAGCAGGGGCAATGAGCAGTTCTTC. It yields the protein CASSELTSRGNEQFF.

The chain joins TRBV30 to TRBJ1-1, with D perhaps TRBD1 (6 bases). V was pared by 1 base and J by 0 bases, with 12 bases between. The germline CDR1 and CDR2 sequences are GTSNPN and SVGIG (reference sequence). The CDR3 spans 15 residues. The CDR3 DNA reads TGTGCCTGGAGTGAGTTTCAGGGGATGAACACTGAAGCTTTCTTT. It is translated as CAWSEFQGMNTEAFF.

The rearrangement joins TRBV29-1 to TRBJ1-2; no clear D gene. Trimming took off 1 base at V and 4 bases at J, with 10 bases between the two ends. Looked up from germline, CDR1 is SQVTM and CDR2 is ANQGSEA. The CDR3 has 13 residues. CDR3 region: CSVEVLQPYGYTF. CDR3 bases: TGCAGCGTTGAAGTCTTACAGCCCTATGGCTACACCTTC.

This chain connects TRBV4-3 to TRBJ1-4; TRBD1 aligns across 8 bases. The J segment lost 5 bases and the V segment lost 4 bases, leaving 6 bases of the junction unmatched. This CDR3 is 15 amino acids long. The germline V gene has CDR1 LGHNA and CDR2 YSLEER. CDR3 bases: TGCGCCAGCAGCCTCAACAGGGGGGGAAATGAAAAACTGTTTTTT. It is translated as CASSLNRGGNEKLFF.

The DNA for the CDR3 is TGCGCCAGCAGCACCCGACAGGCTCCGAATCATGGCTACACCTTC. It encodes CASSTRQAPNHGYTF. This chain connects TRBV4-3 to TRBJ1-2, with D tentatively TRBD1 (6 bases). Germline V gene data show CDR1 as LGHNA and CDR2 as YSLEER. Between the trimmed V and J ends, which lost 5 bases and 6 bases, there was a span of 19 bases. This CDR3 comprises 15 residues.

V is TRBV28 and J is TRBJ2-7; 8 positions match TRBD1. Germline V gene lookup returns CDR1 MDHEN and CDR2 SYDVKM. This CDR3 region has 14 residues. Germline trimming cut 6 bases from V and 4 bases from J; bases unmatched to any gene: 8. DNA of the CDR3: TGTGCCAGCAGGAGACGACAGGGGCTTTACGAGCAGTACTTC. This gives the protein CASRRRQGLYEQYF.

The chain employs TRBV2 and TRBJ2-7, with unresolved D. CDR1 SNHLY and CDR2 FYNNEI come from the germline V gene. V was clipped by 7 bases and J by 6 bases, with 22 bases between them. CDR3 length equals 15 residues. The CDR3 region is CASIREDVISGEQYF. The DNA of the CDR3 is TGTGCCAGCATCCGAGAGGATGTAATATCGGGCGAGCAGTACTTC.

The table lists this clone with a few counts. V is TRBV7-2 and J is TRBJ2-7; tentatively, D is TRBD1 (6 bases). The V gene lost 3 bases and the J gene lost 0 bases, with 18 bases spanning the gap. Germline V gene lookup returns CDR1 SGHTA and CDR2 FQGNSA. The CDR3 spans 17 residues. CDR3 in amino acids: CASSLDPLARGSYEQYF. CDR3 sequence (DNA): TGTGCCAGCAGCTTGGACCCCCTGGCCAGGGGCTCCTACGAGCAGTACTTC.

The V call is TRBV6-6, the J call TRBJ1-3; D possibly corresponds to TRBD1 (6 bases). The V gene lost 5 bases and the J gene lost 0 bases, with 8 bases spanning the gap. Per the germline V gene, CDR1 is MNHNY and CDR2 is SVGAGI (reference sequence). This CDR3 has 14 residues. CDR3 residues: CASSTGLSGNTIYF. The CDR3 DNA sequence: TGTGCCAGCAGTACAGGGCTCTCTGGAAACACCATATATTTT.

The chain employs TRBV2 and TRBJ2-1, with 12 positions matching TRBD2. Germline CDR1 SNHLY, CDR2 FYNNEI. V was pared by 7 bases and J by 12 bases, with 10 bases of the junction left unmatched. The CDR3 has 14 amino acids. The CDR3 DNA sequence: TGTGCCAGCAATGGACTAGCGGGGCCATCAGGGCAGTTCTTC. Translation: CASNGLAGPSGQFF.

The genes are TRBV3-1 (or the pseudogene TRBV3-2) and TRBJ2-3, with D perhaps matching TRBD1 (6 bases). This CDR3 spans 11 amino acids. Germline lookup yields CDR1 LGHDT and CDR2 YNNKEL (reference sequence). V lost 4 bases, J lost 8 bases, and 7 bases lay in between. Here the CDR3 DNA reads TGTGCCAGCAGCCCCAGGGGTACGCAGTATTTT. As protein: CASSPRGTQYF.

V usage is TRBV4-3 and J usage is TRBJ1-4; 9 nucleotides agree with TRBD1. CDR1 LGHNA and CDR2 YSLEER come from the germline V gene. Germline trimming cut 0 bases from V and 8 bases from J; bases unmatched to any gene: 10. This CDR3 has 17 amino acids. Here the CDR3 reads CASSQDYYGQGNEKLFF. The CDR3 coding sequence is TGCGCCAGCAGCCAAGATTATTATGGACAGGGGAACGAAAAACTGTTTTTT.

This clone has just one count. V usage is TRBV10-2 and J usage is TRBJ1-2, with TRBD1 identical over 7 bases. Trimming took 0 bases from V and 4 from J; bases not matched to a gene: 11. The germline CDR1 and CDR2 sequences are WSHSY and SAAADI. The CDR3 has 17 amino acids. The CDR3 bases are TGCGCCAGCAGTGAGTCCTTGACAGGGAGAAGTATCTATGGCTACACCTTC. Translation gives CASSESLTGRSIYGYTF.

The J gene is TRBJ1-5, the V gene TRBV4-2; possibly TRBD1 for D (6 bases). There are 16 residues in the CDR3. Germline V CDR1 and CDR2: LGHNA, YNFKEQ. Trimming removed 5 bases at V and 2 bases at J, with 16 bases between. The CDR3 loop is CASSGRQAPGNQPQHF. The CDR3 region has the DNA TGTGCCAGCAGCGGACGACAGGCCCCTGGCAATCAGCCCCAGCATTTT.

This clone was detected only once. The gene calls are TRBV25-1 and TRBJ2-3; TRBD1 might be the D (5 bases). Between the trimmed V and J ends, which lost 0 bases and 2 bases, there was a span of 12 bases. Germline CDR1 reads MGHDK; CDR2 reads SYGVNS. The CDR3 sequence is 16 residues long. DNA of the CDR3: TGTGCCAGCAGTGAATATAAGGCAGGGATCACAGATACGCAGTATTTT. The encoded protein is CASSEYKAGITDTQYF.

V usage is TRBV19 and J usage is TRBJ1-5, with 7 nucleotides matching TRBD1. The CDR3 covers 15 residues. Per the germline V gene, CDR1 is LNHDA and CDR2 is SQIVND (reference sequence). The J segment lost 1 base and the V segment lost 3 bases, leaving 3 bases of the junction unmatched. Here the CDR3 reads CASSMGRGSNQPQHF. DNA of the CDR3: TGTGCCAGTAGTATGGGCAGGGGGAGCAATCAGCCCCAGCATTTT.

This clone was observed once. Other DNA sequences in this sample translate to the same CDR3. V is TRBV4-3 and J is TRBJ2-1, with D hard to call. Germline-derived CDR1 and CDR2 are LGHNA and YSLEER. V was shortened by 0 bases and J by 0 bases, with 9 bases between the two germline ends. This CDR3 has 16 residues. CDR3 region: CASSQDSTSSYNEQFF. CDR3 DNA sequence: TGCGCCAGCAGCCAAGATTCAACCAGCTCCTACAATGAGCAGTTCTTC.

The CDR3 protein is CASSAGQGFLDTGELFF. The CDR3 DNA follows: TGTGCCAGCAGCGCGGGACAGGGGTTCTTGGACACCGGGGAGCTGTTTTTT. The chain combines TRBV9 with TRBJ2-2, with 10 positions matching TRBD1. Germline assignment: CDR1 SGDLS and CDR2 YYNGEE. The CDR3 runs 17 residues. V was pared by 3 bases and J by 3 bases, with 8 bases of the junction left unmatched.

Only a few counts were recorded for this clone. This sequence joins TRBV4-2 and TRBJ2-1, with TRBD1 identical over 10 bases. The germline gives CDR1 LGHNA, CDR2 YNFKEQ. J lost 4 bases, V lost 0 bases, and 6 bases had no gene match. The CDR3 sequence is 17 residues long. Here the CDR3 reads CASSQDGWDRGYNEQFF. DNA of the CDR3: TGTGCCAGCAGCCAAGATGGTTGGGACAGGGGTTACAATGAGCAGTTCTTC.

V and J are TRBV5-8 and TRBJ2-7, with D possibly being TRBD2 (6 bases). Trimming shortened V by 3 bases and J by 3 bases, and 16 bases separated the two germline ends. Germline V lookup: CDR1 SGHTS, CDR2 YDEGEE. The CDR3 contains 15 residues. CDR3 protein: CASSSARDSFYEQYF. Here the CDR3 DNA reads TGTGCCAGCAGCTCGGCTAGGGACTCTTTCTACGAGCAGTACTTC.

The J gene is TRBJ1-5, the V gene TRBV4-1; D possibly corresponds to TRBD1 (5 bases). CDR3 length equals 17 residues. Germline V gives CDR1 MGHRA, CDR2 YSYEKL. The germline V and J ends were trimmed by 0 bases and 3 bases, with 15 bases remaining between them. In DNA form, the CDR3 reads TGCGCCAGCAGCCAAGATCCAGGAACAGGCACCAATCAGCCCCAGCATTTT. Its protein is CASSQDPGTGTNQPQHF.